These 15 T cell receptor beta chains were sequenced from one sample in a study of blood T cell repertoires in COVID-19. Measured with immunoSEQ multiplex PCR; TCRdb has only the in-frame clones, and not every one. The sample shows fewer than 250,000 clones, around 86% of them seen only once. The source material was peripheral blood. Source of these receptors: a man over 45 with COVID-19, enrolled during active disease.

The genes are TRBV9 and TRBJ1-2, with no clear D. The germline gives CDR1 SGDLS, CDR2 YYNGEE. This CDR3 is built from 15 residues. Trimming removed 0 bases from V and 1 base from J, with 10 bases in between. The CDR3 sequence: CASSVDPGFNYGYTF. The CDR3 nucleotides are TGTGCCAGCAGCGTAGATCCGGGGTTTAACTATGGCTACACCTTC. Supplemented by reference TRBV9 and TRBJ1-2, the full variable domain reads DSGVTQTPKHLITATGQRVTLRCSPRSGDLSVYWYQQSLDQGLQFLIQYYNGEERAKGNILERFSAQQFPDLHSELNLSSLELGDSALYFCASSVDPGFNYGYTFGSGTRLTVV.

The chain is built from TRBV30 and TRBJ1-6; 7 positions agree with TRBD1. J gave up 5 bases and V 4 bases, and 5 bases lay outside the gene matches. The CDR3 contains 14 residues. Germline V gene data show CDR1 as GTSNPN and CDR2 as SVGIG (reference sequence). CDR3 region: CAWKRTGDNSPLHF. The CDR3 region has the DNA TGTGCCTGGAAGAGGACAGGTGATAATTCACCCCTCCACTTT.

Only a few counts were recorded for this clone. The chain employs TRBV21-1 and TRBJ2-2; the table's D call TRBD1 went unverified against the DNA. TRBV21-1 is described as a pseudogene. The CDR3 is made up of 16 amino acids. CDR3 in amino acids: CASSKGGRADTGELFF. The CDR3 DNA is TGTGCCAGCAGCAAAGGGGGGCGAGCGGACACCGGGGAGCTGTTTTTT.

V is TRBV7-9 and J is TRBJ2-3, with TRBD2 matching 9 bases. The CDR3 is 16 residues long. Germline lookup yields CDR1 SEHNR and CDR2 FQNEAQ (reference sequence). V dropped 4 bases and J dropped 7; count of bases not matched to a gene: 12. For the CDR3, the DNA is TGTGCCAGCAGCTACCGACTAGCGGAAGTCGCGAATACGCAGTATTTT. This gives the protein CASSYRLAEVANTQYF.

This clone has a single count. The rearrangement joins TRBV7-9 to TRBJ1-2; TRBD1 matches at 8 bases. Looked up from germline, CDR1 is SEHNR and CDR2 is FQNEAQ (reference sequence). J gave up 4 bases and V 7 bases, and 11 bases lay outside the gene matches. The CDR3 runs 15 residues. The CDR3 bases are TGTGCCAGCACGGGCCTCAGGGGGCGGGTCTATGGCTACACCTTC. Encoded protein: CASTGLRGRVYGYTF.

The chain combines TRBV19 with TRBJ1-1, with D perhaps matching TRBD1 (6 bases). Germline assignment: CDR1 LNHDA and CDR2 SQIVND (reference sequence). The CDR3 consists of 18 residues. Trimming pared 4 bases from V and 3 bases from J, leaving 24 bases between. The CDR3 nucleotides are TGTGCCAGTAGTAGGGGGACAATTGAGGGGACGTGGTACACTGAAGCTTTCTTT. Translation: CASSRGTIEGTWYTEAFF.

This clone was detected many times. The V gene is TRBV9, the J gene TRBJ1-6; the D is unclear. This CDR3 comprises 15 residues. Germline V gives CDR1 SGDLS, CDR2 YYNGEE. Trimming removed 4 bases from V and 0 bases from J, with 8 bases in between. CDR3 DNA: TGTGCCAGCAGCCCGGCAGGCTCCTATAATTCACCCCTCCACTTT. Amino acids: CASSPAGSYNSPLHF.

The chain carries TRBV9 and TRBJ1-6; a weak D match, TRBD1 (5 bases). Trimming took off 6 bases at V and 8 bases at J, with 9 bases between the two ends. The CDR3 spans 12 residues. The germline CDR1 and CDR2 sequences are SGDLS and YYNGEE. The CDR3 DNA sequence: TGTGCCAGCAATAGGGGTGATTCACCCCTCCACTTT. Amino acids: CASNRGDSPLHF.

About this clone itself: An end of the junction differs from the germline gene, which may be a read error. The rearrangement uses TRBV2 and TRBJ2-1; TRBD2 matches at 11 bases. The CDR3 covers 13 residues. Germline V gene sequence: CDR1 SNHLY, CDR2 FYNNEI. The CDR3 spells CASSEATSGIILF. The CDR3 DNA sequence: TGTGCCAGCAGTGAGGCGACTAGCGGGATTATCCTCTTC.

In nucleotides, the CDR3 is TGTGCCAGTAGTCCAACGGCAGGGGGTTACACTGAAGCTTTCTTT. Translation gives CASSPTAGGYTEAFF. The chain links TRBV19 to TRBJ1-1; 7 nucleotides agree with TRBD1. The CDR3 runs 15 residues. From germline, CDR1 is LNHDA and CDR2 SQIVND (reference sequence). V trimming: 5 bases; J trimming: 3 bases; junction bases outside the gene matches: 9.

J is TRBJ1-5 and V is TRBV6-2 or TRBV6-3, with TRBD1 identical over 7 bases. J lost 0 bases, V lost 2 bases, and 16 bases had no gene match. Germline V gives CDR1 MNHEY, CDR2 SVGEGT. This CDR3 comprises 20 residues. CDR3 DNA sequence: TGTGCCAGCAGTTACCCTTCAACAGGGGCCCAGCTCTATAGCAATCAGCCCCAGCATTTT. This codes for CASSYPSTGAQLYSNQPQHF.

The rearrangement joins TRBV2 to TRBJ1-4; the match to TRBD1 covers 9 bases. Germline-derived CDR1 and CDR2 are SNHLY and FYNNEI. V dropped 6 bases and J dropped 0; count of bases not matched to a gene: 8. The CDR3 consists of 17 residues. The CDR3 here is CASRATGGIATNEKLFF. CDR3 DNA sequence: TGTGCCAGCAGGGCGACAGGGGGGATTGCAACTAATGAAAAACTGTTTTTT.

The chain uses TRBV27 and TRBJ1-4; D is undetermined. From germline, CDR1 is MNHEY and CDR2 SMNVEV (reference sequence). V was clipped by 5 bases and J by 12 bases, with 16 bases between them. The CDR3 has 13 amino acids. The CDR3 is CASSHIRGSQLFF. CDR3 nucleotide sequence: TGTGCCAGCAGTCACATCCGAGGGTCTCAACTGTTTTTT. The variable domain in full, completed from reference TRBV27 and TRBJ1-4, reads EAQVTQNPRYLITVTGKKLTVTCSQNMNHEYMSWYRQDPGLGLRQIYYSMNVEVTDKGDVPEGYKVSRKEKRNFPLILESPSPNQTSLYFCASSHIRGSQLFFGSGTQLSVL.

This clone was found once. The chain combines TRBV6-2 or TRBV6-3 with TRBJ2-7; 10 bases match TRBD1. Germline V CDR1 and CDR2: MNHEY, SVGEGT. CDR3 length: 15 residues. The junction had 5 bases not matched to a gene; V was cut back by 4 bases and J by 2 bases. CDR3 region: CASSWAGTGAYEQYF. CDR3 in DNA: TGTGCCAGCAGTTGGGCCGGGACAGGGGCCTACGAGCAGTACTTC.

The chain links TRBV10-3 to TRBJ2-7, with 8 nucleotides matching TRBD2. Germline V lookup: CDR1 ENHRY, CDR2 SYGVKD. Trimming took 5 bases from V and 12 from J; bases not matched to a gene: 12. The CDR3 is 13 residues long. CDR3 nucleotide sequence: TGTGCCATCAGTTTAGCGGGACACGGCGAGGCGTACTTC. It codes for CAISLAGHGEAYF.